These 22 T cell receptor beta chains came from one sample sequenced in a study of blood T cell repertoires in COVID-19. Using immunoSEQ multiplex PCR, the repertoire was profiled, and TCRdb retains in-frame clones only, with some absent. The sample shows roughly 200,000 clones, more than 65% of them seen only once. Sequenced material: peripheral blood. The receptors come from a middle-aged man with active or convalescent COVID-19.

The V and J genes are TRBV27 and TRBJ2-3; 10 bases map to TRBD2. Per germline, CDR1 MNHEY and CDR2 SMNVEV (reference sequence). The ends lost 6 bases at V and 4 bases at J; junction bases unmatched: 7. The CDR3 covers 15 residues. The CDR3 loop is CASRYSGGPPDTQYF. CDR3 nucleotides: TGTGCCAGCAGATATAGCGGGGGGCCCCCAGATACGCAGTATTTT.

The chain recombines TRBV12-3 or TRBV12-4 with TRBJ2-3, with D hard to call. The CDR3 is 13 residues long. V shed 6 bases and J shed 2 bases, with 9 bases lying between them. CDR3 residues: CASSSWATDTQYF. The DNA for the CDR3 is TGTGCCAGCAGCTCGTGGGCCACAGATACGCAGTATTTT.

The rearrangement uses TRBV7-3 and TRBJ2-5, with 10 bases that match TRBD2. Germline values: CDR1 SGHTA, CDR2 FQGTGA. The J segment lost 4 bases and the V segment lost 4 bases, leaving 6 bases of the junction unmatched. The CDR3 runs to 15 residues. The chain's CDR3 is CASSSGASGGETQYF. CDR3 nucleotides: TGTGCCAGCAGCTCTGGGGCTAGCGGGGGAGAGACCCAGTACTTC. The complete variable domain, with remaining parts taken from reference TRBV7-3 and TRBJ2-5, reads GAGVSQTPSNKVTEKGKYVELRCDPISGHTALYWYRQSLGQGPEFLIYFQGTGAADDSGLPNDRFFAVRPEGSVSTLKIQRTERGDSAVYLCASSSGASGGETQYFGPGTRLLVL.

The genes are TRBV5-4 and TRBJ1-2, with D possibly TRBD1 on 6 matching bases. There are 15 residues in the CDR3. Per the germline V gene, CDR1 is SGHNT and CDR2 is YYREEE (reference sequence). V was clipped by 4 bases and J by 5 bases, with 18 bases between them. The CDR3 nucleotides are TGTGCCAGCAGCACCGGACATCTAGGGGGATATGGCTACACCTTC. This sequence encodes CASSTGHLGGYGYTF.

This chain's CDR3 is CASSKGHPNTGELFF. For the CDR3, the DNA is TGCGCCAGCAGCAAGGGACACCCGAACACCGGGGAGCTGTTTTTT. The V and J genes are TRBV5-1 and TRBJ2-2, with TRBD1 as a possible D gene (6 bases). Germline V lookup: CDR1 SGHRS, CDR2 YFSETQ. V shed 4 bases and J shed 0 bases, with 10 bases lying between them. This CDR3 spans 15 amino acids.

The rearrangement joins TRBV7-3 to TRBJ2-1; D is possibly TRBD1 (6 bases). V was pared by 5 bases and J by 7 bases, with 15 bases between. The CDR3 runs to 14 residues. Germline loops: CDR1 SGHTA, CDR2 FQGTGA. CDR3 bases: TGTGCCAGCAGCCCAGGGGCAGGGGCGAATGAGCAGTTCTTC. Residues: CASSPGAGANEQFF.

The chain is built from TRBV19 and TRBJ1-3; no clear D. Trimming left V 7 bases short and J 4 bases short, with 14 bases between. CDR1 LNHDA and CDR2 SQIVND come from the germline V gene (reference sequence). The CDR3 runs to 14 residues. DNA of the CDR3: TGTGCCAGTACCACTAGACACGACGGAAACACCATATATTTT. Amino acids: CASTTRHDGNTIYF. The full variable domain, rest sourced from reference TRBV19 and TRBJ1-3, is DGGITQSPKYLFRKEGQNVTLSCEQNLNHDAMYWYRQDPGQGLRLIYYSQIVNDFQKGDIAEGYSVSREKKESFPLTVTSAQKNPTAFYLCASTTRHDGNTIYFGEGSWLTVV.

The CDR3 spells CSVPSGGADTQYF. CDR3 DNA: TGCAGCGTTCCTAGCGGGGGGGCAGATACGCAGTATTTT. The rearrangement links TRBV29-1 to TRBJ2-3; 12 bases fit TRBD2. The germline gives CDR1 SQVTM, CDR2 ANQGSEA. J lost 4 bases, V lost 5 bases, and 1 base had no gene match. This CDR3 comprises 13 residues.

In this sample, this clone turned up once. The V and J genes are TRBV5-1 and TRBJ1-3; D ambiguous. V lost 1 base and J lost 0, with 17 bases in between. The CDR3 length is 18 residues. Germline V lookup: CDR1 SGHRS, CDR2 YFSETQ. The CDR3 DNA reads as TGCGCCAGCAGCTTGTTTGATCCCCGGGGAAGCTCTGGAAACACCATATATTTT. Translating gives CASSLFDPRGSSGNTIYF.

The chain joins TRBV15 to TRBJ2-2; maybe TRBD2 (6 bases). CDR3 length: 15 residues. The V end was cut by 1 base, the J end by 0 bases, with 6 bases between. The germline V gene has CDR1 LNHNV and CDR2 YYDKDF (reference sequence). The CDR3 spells CATSRGGANTGELFF. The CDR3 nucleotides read TGTGCCACCAGCAGAGGCGGGGCGAACACCGGGGAGCTGTTTTTT.

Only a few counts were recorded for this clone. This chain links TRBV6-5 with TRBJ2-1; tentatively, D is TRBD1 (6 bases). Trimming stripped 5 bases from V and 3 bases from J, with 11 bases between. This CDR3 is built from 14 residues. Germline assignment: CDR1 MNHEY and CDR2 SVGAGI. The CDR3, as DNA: TGTGCCAGCAGTAACGGACAGAACTACAATGAGCAGTTCTTC. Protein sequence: CASSNGQNYNEQFF.

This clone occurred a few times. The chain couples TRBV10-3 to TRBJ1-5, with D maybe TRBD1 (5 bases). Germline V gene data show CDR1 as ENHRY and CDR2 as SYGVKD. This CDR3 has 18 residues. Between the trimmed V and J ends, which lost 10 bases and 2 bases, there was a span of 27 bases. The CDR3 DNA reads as TGTGCCACCAGCAGGGAACAGAGTCCTGTGTTGGGCAATCAGCCCCAGCATTTT. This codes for CATSREQSPVLGNQPQHF.

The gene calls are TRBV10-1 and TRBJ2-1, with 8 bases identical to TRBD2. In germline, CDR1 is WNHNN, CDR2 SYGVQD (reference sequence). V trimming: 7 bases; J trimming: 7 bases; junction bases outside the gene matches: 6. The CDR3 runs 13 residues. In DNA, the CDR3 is TGCGCCAGCAAGAGACTAGCGATGAATGAGCAGTTCTTC. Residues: CASKRLAMNEQFF.

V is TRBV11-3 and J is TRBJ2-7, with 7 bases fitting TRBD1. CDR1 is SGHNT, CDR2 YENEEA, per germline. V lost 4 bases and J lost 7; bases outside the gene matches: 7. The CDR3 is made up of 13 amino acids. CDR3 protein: CASSSGTVGEQYF. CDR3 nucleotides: TGTGCCAGCAGCTCCGGGACAGTCGGTGAGCAGTACTTC.

The CDR3 reads CATSDWRSGGSTDTQYF. In nucleotides, the CDR3 is TGTGCCACCAGTGACTGGAGGAGCGGGGGGTCTACAGATACGCAGTATTTT. The V call is TRBV24-1, the J call TRBJ2-3, with 9 bases identical to TRBD2. The V gene end was trimmed by 4 bases and the J gene end by 3 bases; junction bases not matched to a gene: 10. The V gene's germline CDR1 is KGHDR and CDR2 SFDVKD. The CDR3 spans 17 residues.

The CDR3 sequence: CASSQDGAGANKNIQYF. The DNA of the CDR3 is TGCGCCAGCAGCCAAGACGGGGCAGGGGCCAACAAAAACATTCAGTACTTC. The rearrangement joins TRBV4-1 to TRBJ2-4; D might be TRBD1 (6 bases). CDR1 MGHRA and CDR2 YSYEKL come from the germline V gene. Trimming took 0 bases from V and 3 from J, leaving 15 bases between them. The CDR3 extends over 17 amino acids.

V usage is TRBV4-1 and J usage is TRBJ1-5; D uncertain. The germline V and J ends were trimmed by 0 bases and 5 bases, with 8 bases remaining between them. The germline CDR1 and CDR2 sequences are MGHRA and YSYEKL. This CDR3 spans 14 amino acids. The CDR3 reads CASSQEGRYQPQHF. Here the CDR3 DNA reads TGCGCCAGCAGCCAAGAGGGCCGGTATCAGCCCCAGCATTTT.

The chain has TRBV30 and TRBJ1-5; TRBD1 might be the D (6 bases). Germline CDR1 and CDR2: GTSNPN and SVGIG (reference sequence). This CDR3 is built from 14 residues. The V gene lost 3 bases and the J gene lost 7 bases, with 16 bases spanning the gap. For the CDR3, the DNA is TGTGCCTGGAGCCTAGGGACATTAGGGCAGCCCCAGCATTTT. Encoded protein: CAWSLGTLGQPQHF.

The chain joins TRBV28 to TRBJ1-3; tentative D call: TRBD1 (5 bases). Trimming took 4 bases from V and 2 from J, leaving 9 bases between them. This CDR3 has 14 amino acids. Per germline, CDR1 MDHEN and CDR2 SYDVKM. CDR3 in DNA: TGTGCCAGCAGTTACCAGGGCGCTGGAAACACCATATATTTT. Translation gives CASSYQGAGNTIYF. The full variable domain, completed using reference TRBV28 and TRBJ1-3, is DVKVTQSSRYLVKRTGEKVFLECVQDMDHENMFWYRQDPGLGLRLIYFSYDVKMKEKGDIPEGYSVSREKKERFSLILESASTNQTSMYLCASSYQGAGNTIYFGEGSWLTVV.

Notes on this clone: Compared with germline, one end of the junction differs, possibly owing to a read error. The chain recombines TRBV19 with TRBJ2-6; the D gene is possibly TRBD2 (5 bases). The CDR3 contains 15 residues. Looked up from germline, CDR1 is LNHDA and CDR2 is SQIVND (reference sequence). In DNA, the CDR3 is TGTGCCAGTAGGGAAGGGAGTTCCGGGGACAACGTCCTGACTTTC. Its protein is CASREGSSGDNVLTF.

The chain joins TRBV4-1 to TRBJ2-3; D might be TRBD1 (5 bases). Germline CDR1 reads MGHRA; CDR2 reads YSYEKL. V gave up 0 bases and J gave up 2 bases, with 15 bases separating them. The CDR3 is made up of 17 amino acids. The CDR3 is CASSQDWARVNTDTQYF. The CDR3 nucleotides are TGCGCCAGCAGCCAAGATTGGGCCAGGGTAAACACAGATACGCAGTATTTT.

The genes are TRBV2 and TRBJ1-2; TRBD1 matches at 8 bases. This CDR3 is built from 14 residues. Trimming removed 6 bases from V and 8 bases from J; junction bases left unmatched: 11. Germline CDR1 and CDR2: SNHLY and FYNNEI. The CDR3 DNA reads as TGTGCCAGCAGAAAAGAGACAGGGGCTCGGGGCTACACCTTC. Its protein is CASRKETGARGYTF.